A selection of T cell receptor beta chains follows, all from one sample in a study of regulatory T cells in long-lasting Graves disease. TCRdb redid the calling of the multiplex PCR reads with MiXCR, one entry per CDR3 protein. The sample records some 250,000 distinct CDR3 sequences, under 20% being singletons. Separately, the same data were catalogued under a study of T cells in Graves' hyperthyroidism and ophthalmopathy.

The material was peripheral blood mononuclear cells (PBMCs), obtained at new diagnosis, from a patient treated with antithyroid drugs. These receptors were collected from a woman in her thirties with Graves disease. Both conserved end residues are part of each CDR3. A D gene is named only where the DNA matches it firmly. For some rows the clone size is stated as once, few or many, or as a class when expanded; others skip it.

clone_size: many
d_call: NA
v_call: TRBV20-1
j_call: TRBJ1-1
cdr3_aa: CSAHSRGTEAFF
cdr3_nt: TGCAGTGCTCACTCTCGGGGGACTGAAGCTTTCTTT

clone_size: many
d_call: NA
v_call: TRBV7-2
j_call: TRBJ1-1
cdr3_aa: CASSLDRGLTEAFF
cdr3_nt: TGTGCCAGCAGCTTAGACCGGGGGCTTACTGAAGCTTTCTTT

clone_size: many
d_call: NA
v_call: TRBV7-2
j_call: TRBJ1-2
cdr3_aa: CASSLEAGGYGYTF
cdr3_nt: TGTGCCAGCAGCTTAGAGGCAGGAGGCTATGGCTACACCTTC

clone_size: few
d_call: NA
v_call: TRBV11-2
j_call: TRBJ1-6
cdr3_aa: CASSLIISYNSPLHF
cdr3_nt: TGTGCCAGCAGCTTAATCATCTCCTATAATTCACCCCTCCACTTT

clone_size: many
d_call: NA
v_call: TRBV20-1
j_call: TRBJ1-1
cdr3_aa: CSADGAPNTEAFF
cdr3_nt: TGCAGTGCCGACGGGGCACCGAACACTGAAGCTTTCTTT

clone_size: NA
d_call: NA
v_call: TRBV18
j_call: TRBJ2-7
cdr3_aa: CASSSTGGRHEQYF
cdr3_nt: TGTGCCAGCTCATCAACCGGGGGGCGCCACGAGCAGTACTTC

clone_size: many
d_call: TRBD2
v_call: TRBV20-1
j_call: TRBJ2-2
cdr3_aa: CSARTSGGNTGELFF
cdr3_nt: TGCAGTGCTAGAACGAGCGGGGGGAACACCGGGGAGCTGTTTTTT

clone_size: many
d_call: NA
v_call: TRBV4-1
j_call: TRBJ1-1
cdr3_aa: CASSPTGQMNTEAFF
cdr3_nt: TGCGCCAGCAGCCCGACCGGACAAATGAACACTGAAGCTTTCTTT

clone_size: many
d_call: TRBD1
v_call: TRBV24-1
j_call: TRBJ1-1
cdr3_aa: CATSDLFRDRGGGTEAFF
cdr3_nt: TGTGCCACCAGTGATTTATTCCGGGACAGGGGCGGTGGCACTGAAGCTTTCTTT

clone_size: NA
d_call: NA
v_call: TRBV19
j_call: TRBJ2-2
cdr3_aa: CASKFSGGELFF
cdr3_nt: TGTGCCAGTAAATTTAGTGGCGGGGAGCTGTTTTTT

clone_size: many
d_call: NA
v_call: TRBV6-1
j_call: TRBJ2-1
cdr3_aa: CASKGGDEQFF
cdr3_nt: TGTGCCAGCAAGGGGGGGGATGAGCAGTTCTTC

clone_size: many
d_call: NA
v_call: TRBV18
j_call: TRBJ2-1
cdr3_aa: CASSPPINNEQFF
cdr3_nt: TGTGCCAGCTCACCACCCATCAACAATGAGCAGTTCTTC

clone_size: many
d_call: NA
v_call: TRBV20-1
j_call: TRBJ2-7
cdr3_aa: CSASAGFNEQYF
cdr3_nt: TGCAGTGCTAGCGCAGGGTTTAACGAGCAGTACTTC

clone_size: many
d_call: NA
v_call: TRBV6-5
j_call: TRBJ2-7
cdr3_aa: CASSYSVYEQYF
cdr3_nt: TGTGCCAGCAGTTACTCGGTTTACGAGCAGTACTTC

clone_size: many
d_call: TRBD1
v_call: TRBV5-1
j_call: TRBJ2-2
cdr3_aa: CASSMTGPNTGELFF
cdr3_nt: TGCGCCAGCAGCATGACAGGGCCGAACACCGGGGAGCTGTTTTTT

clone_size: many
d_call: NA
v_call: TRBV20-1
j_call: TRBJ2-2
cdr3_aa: CSARDPQGLATGELFF
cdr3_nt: TGCAGTGCTAGAGATCCGCAGGGCCTGGCCACCGGGGAGCTGTTTTTT